These 2 T cell receptor beta chains share one sample of origin, sequenced in a study of blood T cell repertoires in COVID-19. Using immunoSEQ multiplex PCR, the repertoire was profiled, and TCRdb retains in-frame clones only, with some absent. The profile shows tens of thousands of clones, around 89% of them singletons. Sequencing was done on a sample of peripheral blood. These receptors were obtained from a man aged 55-75 years with acute or convalescent COVID-19.

DNA of the CDR3: TGTGCCAGCGAACTCCTCCGGGACAGAGATGGCTACACCTTC. It codes for CASELLRDRDGYTF. The rearrangement joins TRBV11-2 to TRBJ1-2, with 7 bases that match TRBD1. The V gene's germline CDR1 is SGHAT and CDR2 FQNNGV. Trimming removed 8 bases from V and 6 bases from J; junction bases left unmatched: 12. The CDR3 totals 14 residues.

The CDR3 DNA sequence: TGTGCCAGCAGCTTGGGGGGGCCGGGCACTGAAGCTTTCTTT. Translating gives CASSLGGPGTEAFF. The chain joins TRBV5-8 to TRBJ1-1; a weak D match, TRBD1 (6 bases). Deletions cut 0 bases from V and 4 bases from J, with 10 bases between. Per the germline V gene, CDR1 is SGHTS and CDR2 is YDEGEE. The CDR3 spans 14 residues.